The entry that follows covers one T cell receptor (beta chain) sequence. Its antigen is still unknown. Per-nucleotide qualities are absent, and no much larger clonotype sits a single base away. Every donor in the study was a healthy Caucasian. Three pairs of female monozygotic twins, all aged 18 to 29 years, made up the twin cohort. RNA for TCR libraries was isolated from peripheral blood mononuclear cells. These data originate in a study of identical twins (dated by TCRdb to about 2016). Some background on the complete study: The study deep-sequenced TCR alpha and beta repertoires from monozygotic twins, unrelated adults of various ages and cord blood to test whether fetal clonotypes persist. To rule out contamination, replicate twin experiments were performed at different times with different library preparation protocols. General study outcomes and caveats: Recombination models systematically underestimated out-of-frame TCR alpha sharing in monozygotic twins but agreed with sharing between unrelated individuals. Zero-insertion analyses could be partly confounded by invariant T cells such as MAIT and iNKT, although diverse VJ usage argued against such confounding for most clonotypes. Compared with coincidental sharing between unrelated individuals, an excess of low generation-probability sequences was observed among out-of-frame TCR alpha sequences shared between twins. Fewer insertions were carried by abundant cord blood beta clonotypes; a weaker similar trend was observed in young adult naive repertoires, while no such trend was observed in memory repertoires. Conclusions relied on cross-sectional statistical analysis, since the same donors could not be followed over many years. In beta out-of-frame sequences, excess twin sharing was weaker, because having fewer shared sequences lowered the signal-to-noise ratio.

From its cysteine to its phenylalanine, the CDR3 spans 14 amino acids. Left in the record is the CDR3 DNA by itself, 42 bases read in frame from the first base. Trimming at the junction amounts to 3 bases on V and 0 bases on J, and the germline ends lie 12 bases apart. The germline V gene (reference sequence) gives CDR1 as DFQATT and CDR2 as SNEGSKA. Library prep was done by 5' RACE. TCRdb lists the instrument as Illumina HiSeq 2000. A universal primer binding site was added through template switching, and the final cDNA carried a unique molecular identifier so that TCR cDNA molecules could be counted accurately. Specific primers in the conserved constant-segment region were used to synthesize first-strand cDNA for TCR alpha and beta chains. To control for contamination, each cDNA library was double barcoded with a SMART-Mk sample barcode plus Illumina barcodes. TruSeq adapter sequences and Illumina sample barcodes were added in two successive PCR steps. The TCR alpha and beta cDNA libraries were sequenced on the Illumina HiSeq platform using custom primers. The paper's data handling went like this. Raw reads were processed with MiGEC to extract unique molecular identifiers, and MiXCR was used to determine CDR3 positions. Recombination models were inferred per individual with the repgenHMM and IGoR tools using an EM algorithm. Shared clonotypes were analyzed with the tcR package in R, and sharing was normalized by the product of cloneset sizes. Out-of-frame nonproductive sequences were analyzed to study raw recombination free of thymic and clonal selection effects. TCRdb's own reprocessing of the public reads used fastp at Q25 and MiXCR and kept productive beta chains. All rows with the same CDR3 protein become a single entry with the most common DNA and genes. These V and J calls rely on TCRdb rather than the paper's analysis. This sample lists hundreds of thousands of distinct CDR3 sequences; 20% to 25% were detected once. The ten largest clones take up approximately 4.3% of the sample.

The sample also formed part of further work on T cells expressing NK-cell markers. The second investigation adds: In sorted CD3+CD56+NKG2C+, CD3+CD56+NKG2C- and CD3+CD56-NKG2C+ T-cell subsets from several donors, TCR beta-chain repertoires were profiled. Among the eight sequenced donors, seven were HCMV-seropositive and one was HCMV-seronegative. In several experiments an anti-gammadeltaTCR antibody was added to restrict sorting to alphabetaTCR-expressing T cells. For roughly six donors, the dominant CD3+CD56+NKG2C+ clonotypes were among the top 10 CD8+ clonotypes and accounted for about 1.0-7.5% of CD8+ T cells. Those dominant clonotypes were again the most abundant among CD3+CD56-NKG2C+ cells in a few donors, at roughly 25-65%. Whether the expanded NKG2C-expressing T cell clones were specific for HCMV antigens remained unclear. The study sequenced eight donors, all healthy volunteers chosen at random: three men and five women. HCMV serostatus was determined by detecting HCMV-specific IgG in serum with a commercial ELISA kit. For five or six donors, unsorted PBMC were also used to sequence bulk peripheral blood T-cell repertoires. Reads were demultiplexed and grouped by UMI with MIGEC, and clonotypes were assembled and quantified with MiTCR. Only TCR cDNA sequences supported by at least two reads were kept to exclude erroneous sequences. The tcR package was used for downstream repertoire analysis, and clonotypes were matched between fractions using CDR3 nucleotide sequence together with V segment. Antigen specificity was annotated against VDJdb with VDJmatch, allowing one amino acid substitution in CDR3.

Sequenced input: PBMCs. The origin of this receptor is a woman aged 18-30 years in good health. The chain employs TRBV20-1 and TRBJ2-7; a confident D gene designation cannot be given. The CDR3 region has the sequence CSASSPVSSYEQYF. The nucleotides are TGCAGTGCTAGTTCGCCGGTGAGCTCCTACGAGCAGTACTTC.